These 16 T cell receptor beta chains were sequenced from one sample in a study of post-analysis software for immune sequencing data. General observations from the study: Included in a set of five TRBV segments more frequent in patients than controls were TRBV5-6, TRBV5-1 and TRBV20-1.

TCR beta cDNA libraries had unique molecular identifiers. TCRdb fed the PCR reads into MiXCR, producing one record per CDR3 protein. The repertoire has roughly 570,000 distinct CDR3 sequences, less than 40% of them found once; the top ten carry approximately 6%. Their cognate antigens are unknown. Sequenced material: blood. The receptors were sampled from a girl between 2 and 17 years old with multiple sclerosis.

This chain uses TRBV20-1 with TRBJ1-2, with a possible D match to TRBD1 (5 bases). Trimming left V 5 bases short and J 5 bases short, with 15 bases between. This CDR3 region has 13 residues. Germline V gene lookup returns CDR1 DFQATT and CDR2 SNEGSKA (reference sequence). The CDR3 DNA reads TGCAGTGCTGCATACAATCCAGGGTATGGCTACACCTTC. This codes for CSAAYNPGYGYTF.

This clonotype was observed a handful of times. The V and J genes are TRBV5-1 and TRBJ2-5; a weak D match, TRBD1 (6 bases). Trimming took 2 bases from V and 5 from J, leaving 13 bases between them. The CDR3 covers 14 residues. Germline V gives CDR1 SGHRS, CDR2 YFSETQ. The CDR3 loop is CASSFGGRIETQYF. CDR3 DNA: TGCGCCAGCAGCTTTGGGGGCAGGATCGAGACCCAGTACTTC.

On this clonotype itself: A much larger clone sits a single nucleotide away, making a read error possible. The V and J genes are TRBV7-2 and TRBJ2-1; TRBD2 is a possible D gene (5 bases). V dropped 4 bases and J dropped 14 bases, with 15 bases sitting between them. From germline, CDR1 is SGHTA and CDR2 FQGNSA. This CDR3 contains 12 residues. In DNA form, the CDR3 reads TGTGCCAGCAGCTCCCCGGACTCTAAGGAGTTCTTC. Translated: CASSSPDSKEFF.

The rearrangement joins TRBV5-1 to TRBJ1-2; D might be TRBD1 (6 bases). V gave up 4 bases and J gave up 4 bases, with 14 bases separating them. Looked up from germline, CDR1 is SGHRS and CDR2 is YFSETQ. This CDR3 has 14 residues. CDR3 sequence reads: CASSRNRDTYGYTF. CDR3 DNA sequence: TGCGCCAGCAGCAGGAACAGGGACACCTATGGCTACACCTTC.

The genes are TRBV6-5 and TRBJ2-6; no clear D gene. This CDR3 contains 19 residues. Germline V gene lookup returns CDR1 MNHEY and CDR2 SVGAGI. Trimming left V 6 bases short and J 0 bases short, with 21 bases between. CDR3 residues: CASRYLTSGENSGANVLTF. As DNA, the CDR3 is TGTGCCAGCAGATATTTGACAAGTGGCGAGAACTCTGGGGCCAACGTCCTGACTTTC.

The chain uses TRBV10-3 and TRBJ2-1; weak D call: TRBD2 (5 bases). The V end lost 0 bases, the J end lost 1 base, and 10 bases lay between the germline ends. The CDR3 is 16 amino acids. Germline CDR1 ENHRY, CDR2 SYGVKD. CDR3 protein: CAISESAGGSYNEQFF. CDR3 bases: TGTGCCATCAGTGAGTCTGCGGGCGGATCCTACAATGAGCAGTTCTTC.

The chain joins TRBV20-1 to TRBJ1-1; a weak D match, TRBD1 (5 bases). Looked up from germline, CDR1 is DFQATT and CDR2 is SNEGSKA (reference sequence). V lost 6 bases to trimming and J lost 4 bases, with 21 bases between them. The CDR3 consists of 15 residues. The CDR3 sequence is CSAPIYPGSGTEAFF. CDR3 DNA sequence: TGCAGTGCGCCGATCTACCCAGGGTCGGGCACTGAAGCTTTCTTT.

The V gene is TRBV3-1, the J gene TRBJ1-5, with unresolved D. In germline, CDR1 is LGHDT, CDR2 YNNKEL (reference sequence). The germline V and J ends were trimmed by 3 bases and 2 bases, with 5 bases remaining between them. CDR3 length equals 13 residues. The CDR3: CASSHPGNQPQHF. The DNA of the CDR3 is TGTGCCAGCAGCCACCCGGGCAATCAGCCCCAGCATTTT.

The gene calls are TRBV11-1 and TRBJ1-1; a possible D gene is TRBD1 (5 bases). CDR1 and CDR2 (germline): SGHAT, FQDESV (reference sequence). Deletions cut 3 bases from V and 11 bases from J, with 13 bases between. The CDR3 totals 12 residues. CDR3 coding DNA: TGTGCCAGCAGCTTCCAGGGCCCAGATGCTTTCTTT. The encoded protein is CASSFQGPDAFF. The full variable domain, rest sourced from reference TRBV11-1 and TRBJ1-1, is EAEVAQSPRYKITEKSQAVAFWCDPISGHATLYWYRQILGQGPELLVQFQDESVVDDSQLPKDRFSAERLKGVDSTLKIQPAELGDSAMYLCASSFQGPDAFFGQGTRLTVV.

This clonotype was seen more than once but under ten times. The chain employs TRBV5-5 and TRBJ1-6; the D gene is possibly TRBD1 (5 bases). Looked up from germline, CDR1 is SGHKS and CDR2 is YYEKEE (reference sequence). CDR3 length equals 14 residues. V lost 6 bases and J lost 4, with 11 bases in between. CDR3 protein: CASNSDIYNSPLHF. Here the CDR3 DNA reads TGTGCCAGCAACTCGGACATTTATAATTCACCCCTCCACTTT.

There are many counts of this clonotype. This chain uses TRBV4-1 with TRBJ2-5; 7 bases fit TRBD1. Germline V gene data show CDR1 as MGHRA and CDR2 as YSYEKL. The CDR3 is made up of 13 amino acids. V lost 0 bases and J lost 11; bases outside the gene matches: 6. CDR3 loop: CASSQEGTVEQYF. For the CDR3, the DNA is TGCGCCAGCAGCCAAGAAGGGACAGTGGAGCAGTACTTC.

This clonotype was counted between two and nine times. The gene calls are TRBV12-3 or TRBV12-4 and TRBJ2-3; no clear D. This CDR3 has 14 residues. V was clipped by 4 bases and J by 3 bases, with 11 bases between them. In DNA form, the CDR3 reads TGTGCCAGCAGTTACTCTAAGCAGACAGATACGCAGTATTTT. Its protein is CASSYSKQTDTQYF.

The rearrangement uses TRBV2 and TRBJ1-5; D may be TRBD1 (6 bases). The ends were cut back, 8 bases at V and 5 bases at J, with 10 bases in the middle. Germline V gene sequence: CDR1 SNHLY, CDR2 FYNNEI. This CDR3 has 12 amino acids. This CDR3 is CASQEGDQPQHF. The CDR3 DNA follows: TGTGCCAGCCAAGAGGGGGATCAGCCCCAGCATTTT. Variable domain in full (rest from reference TRBV2 and TRBJ1-5): EPEVTQTPSHQVTQMGQEVILRCVPISNHLYFYWYRQILGQKVEFLVSFYNNEISEKSEIFDDQFSVERPDGSNFTLKIRSTKLEDSAMYFCASQEGDQPQHFGDGTRLSIL.

The gene calls are TRBV6-2 or TRBV6-3 and TRBJ2-2; TRBD2 agrees at 14 bases. Germline trimming cut 8 bases from V and 3 bases from J; bases unmatched to any gene: 11. This CDR3 has 18 amino acids. Germline-derived CDR1 and CDR2 are MNHEY and SVGEGT. The CDR3 DNA sequence: TGTGCCAGCCGTCGTCTAGGACTAGCGGGGGGTTACACCGGGGAGCTGTTTTTT. Amino acids: CASRRLGLAGGYTGELFF.

This clonotype appeared a few times. The V call is TRBV4-1, the J call TRBJ2-5, with 9 bases aligning to TRBD1. The CDR3 spans 15 residues. Looked up from germline, CDR1 is MGHRA and CDR2 is YSYEKL. Trimming took 0 bases from V and 2 from J; bases not matched to a gene: 1. CDR3 loop: CASSQEGTGQETQYF. The DNA for the CDR3 is TGCGCCAGCAGCCAAGAAGGGACAGGGCAAGAGACCCAGTACTTC.

This chain connects TRBV20-1 to TRBJ2-1; 10 bases line up with TRBD2. Per the germline V gene, CDR1 is DFQATT and CDR2 is SNEGSKA (reference sequence). J gave up 5 bases and V 8 bases, and 9 bases lay outside the gene matches. The CDR3 totals 14 residues. The CDR3 sequence: CSPTRSGGDNEQFF. CDR3 DNA sequence: TGCAGTCCAACTCGAAGCGGGGGGGACAATGAGCAGTTCTTC.